One sample yielded the 6 T cell receptor beta chains listed below, sequenced in a study of T cells in Graves' hyperthyroidism and ophthalmopathy (dated by TCRdb to about 2019). Library prep was done by multiplex PCR. This sample was sequenced with an Illumina HiSeq 2000. TCR beta CDR3 regions were amplified from RNA transcripts. The first round of RT-PCR for the TCR CDR3 was performed with the HTBI primer set and the Qiagen OneStep RT-PCR kit. In TCRdb, the public reads were trimmed at Q25 with fastp and aligned with MiXCR, with productive beta chains retained. Each CDR3 protein appears once, grouped with its most common genes and DNA. This sample lists 700,000 or so distinct CDR3 sequences; around 17% were detected once. Of the sample, under 10% falls within the top ten clones. Sequenced sample: blood. All receptors come from a young man with Graves' hyperthyroidism.

Only one count was recorded for this clonotype. This rearrangement joins TRBV5-1 to TRBJ2-1; 8 bases agree with TRBD1. Germline trimming cut 0 bases from V and 8 bases from J; bases unmatched to any gene: 10. CDR1 is SGHRS and CDR2 is YFSETQ in the germline V gene. CDR3 length: 16 residues. CDR3 nucleotides: TGCGCCAGCAGCTTGGATGGGACAGGCGGATGGGATGAGCAGTTCTTC. It yields the protein CASSLDGTGGWDEQFF.

The V call is TRBV5-1, the J call TRBJ2-1; D is unclear. Looked up from germline, CDR1 is SGHRS and CDR2 is YFSETQ. The CDR3 consists of 14 residues. V lost 5 bases to trimming and J lost 0 bases, with 9 bases between them. CDR3 bases: TGCGCCAGCAGAGAACAGAGCTCCTACAATGAGCAGTTCTTC. It yields the protein CASREQSSYNEQFF. The full variable domain, completed using reference TRBV5-1 and TRBJ2-1, is KAGVTQTPRYLIKTRGQQVTLSCSPISGHRSVSWYQQTPGQGLQFLFEYFSETQRNKGNFPGRFSGRQFSNSRSEMNVSTLELGDSALYLCASREQSSYNEQFFGPGTRLTVL.

This clonotype occurred many times. The CDR3 here is CASSLAREHEQYF. The CDR3 bases are TGTGCCAGCAGCTTAGCGAGGGAGCACGAGCAGTACTTC. The J gene is TRBJ2-7, the V gene TRBV7-9, with D possibly TRBD2 on 5 matching bases. This CDR3 spans 13 amino acids. Germline CDR1 and CDR2: SEHNR and FQNEAQ (reference sequence). V lost 0 bases and J lost 5, with 8 bases in between.

This clonotype appeared a few times. This may be a read error, as it is one base from a much larger clone. The chain is built from TRBV7-2 and TRBJ2-5, with TRBD2 matching over 12 bases. The germline V gene has CDR1 SGHTA and CDR2 FQGNSA. CDR3 length: 15 residues. After removal of 7 bases from V and 3 bases from J, the junction contained 6 bases not matched to a gene. For the CDR3, the DNA is TGTGCCAGCAACATGGGACTAGCGGGTGAAGAGACCCAGTACTTC. Translated, it gives CASNMGLAGEETQYF.

This clonotype has just a few counts. The chain combines TRBV7-2 with TRBJ2-7; TRBD2 might be the D (6 bases). Germline CDR1 and CDR2: SGHTA and FQGNSA. V lost 2 bases and J 2 bases, leaving 13 bases between the germline ends. This CDR3 is built from 15 residues. The CDR3 loop reads CASSLRSSGTYEQYF. The CDR3 DNA follows: TGTGCCAGCAGCTTACGGAGTAGCGGCACCTACGAGCAGTACTTC.

The chain joins TRBV7-9 to TRBJ2-7, with D possibly being TRBD1 or TRBD2 (5 bases each). With 5 bases removed from V and 0 bases from J, the gap between germline ends came to 17 bases. Germline V gene data show CDR1 as SEHNR and CDR2 as FQNEAQ (reference sequence). The CDR3 is made up of 16 amino acids. CDR3 DNA: TGTGCCAGCAGCCAAGATCGCAGTGGGGGCTCCTACGAGCAGTACTTC. It specifies CASSQDRSGGSYEQYF.